These T cell receptor beta chains were read from a single sample in a study of T-cell reconstitution after alpha-beta-depleted transplantation in children. One entry per CDR3 protein results from TCRdb running MiXCR on the PCR reads. The sample includes hundreds of thousands of distinct CDR3 sequences, about a sixth of them seen just once. The sample consisted of PBMCs from the stem cell graft donor, taken from the stem cell graft. The origin of the receptors is a human donor who donated a stem cell graft to a child with acute lymphoblastic leukemia. CDR3s include the opening cysteine and the closing phenylalanine or tryptophan. D genes are given only for firm matches. Size is stated for part of the rows, as once, few or many counts, or as a class when the clone is expanded.

j_call d_call v_call clone_size cdr3_aa cdr3_nt
TRBJ2-1 TRBD2 TRBV7-2 - CASSLRLAGEVEQFF TGTGCCAGCAGCTTAAGGCTAGCGGGAGAGGTTGAGCAGTTCTTC
TRBJ2-1 - TRBV29-1 few CSATRGSNEQFF TGCAGCGCCACCAGGGGTTCCAATGAGCAGTTCTTC
TRBJ2-7 TRBD2 TRBV11-2 - CASSLGSGSVDEQYF TGTGCCAGCAGCTTAGGTAGCGGGAGTGTCGACGAGCAGTACTTC
TRBJ2-3 - TRBV4-1 few CASSQPRDTQYF TGCGCCAGCAGCCAACCAAGAGATACGCAGTATTTT
TRBJ2-7 - TRBV19 - CASMGKSEAPYEQYF TGTGCCAGTATGGGGAAGTCCGAGGCTCCCTACGAGCAGTACTTC
TRBJ1-2 - TRBV7-8 - CASSLYGQGEGGYTF TGTGCCAGCAGCTTATATGGGCAGGGCGAGGGGGGCTACACCTTC
TRBJ2-7 - TRBV27 few CASSLVLGQEYEQYF TGTGCCAGCAGTTTGGTTCTGGGGCAGGAATACGAGCAGTACTTC
TRBJ2-7 TRBD2 TRBV12-3/TRBV12-4 few CASSLQAGGRHEQYF TGTGCCAGCAGTTTACAGGCGGGAGGAAGACACGAGCAGTACTTC
TRBJ2-7 TRBD2 TRBV6-2/TRBV6-3 - CASSRGLAAAYEQYF TGTGCCAGCAGCCGGGGACTAGCGGCCGCCTACGAGCAGTACTTC
TRBJ2-1 - TRBV12-3/TRBV12-4 few CASSFGWDEQFF TGTGCCAGCAGTTTTGGATGGGATGAGCAGTTCTTC
TRBJ2-5 - TRBV6-1 - CASRTDRPKGTQYF TGTGCCAGCAGGACAGACAGGCCAAAGGGGACCCAGTACTTC
TRBJ1-2 - TRBV29-1 few CSVPTQRPWGYTF TGCAGCGTACCGACTCAAAGACCGTGGGGCTACACCTTC
TRBJ1-2 - TRBV29-1 few CSAEGGNGYTF TGCAGCGCAGAAGGAGGTAATGGCTACACCTTC
TRBJ2-1 - TRBV5-1 few CASSLLGAGSAGVEQFF TGCGCCAGCAGCTTATTGGGAGCAGGATCAGCCGGTGTTGAGCAGTTCTTC
TRBJ2-7 TRBD2 TRBV6-1 few CASNPGLAGPYEQYF TGTGCCAGTAACCCGGGACTAGCGGGACCCTACGAGCAGTACTTC
TRBJ2-5 - TRBV12-3/TRBV12-4 - CASLRAGQETQYF TGTGCCAGCTTGCGGGCTGGCCAAGAGACCCAGTACTTC
TRBJ2-1 TRBD2 TRBV11-1 - CASRELAGGRNEQFF TGTGCCAGCAGGGAACTAGCGGGAGGTAGGAATGAGCAGTTCTTC
TRBJ1-4 TRBD1 TRBV5-1 - CASSLSTGYITNEKLFF TGCGCCAGCAGCCTCTCGACAGGGTATATAACTAATGAAAAACTGTTTTTT
TRBJ2-7 - TRBV6-5 few CASSYPSPPVRRYEQYF TGTGCCAGCAGTTACCCGAGTCCACCCGTTAGGCGCTACGAGCAGTACTTC
TRBJ2-1 - TRBV5-5 - CASSFLWSSYNEQFF TGTGCCAGCAGCTTTCTATGGTCCTCCTACAATGAGCAGTTCTTC
TRBJ2-7 - TRBV6-5 few CASSYRGPLYEQYF TGTGCCAGCAGTTACCGGGGGCCACTCTACGAGCAGTACTTC
TRBJ2-1 - TRBV3-1 few CASSQGPDSFYNEQFF TGTGCCAGCAGCCAGGGCCCGGACTCTTTCTACAATGAGCAGTTCTTC
TRBJ2-1 - TRBV21-1 few CASSKEGVTGEEGNEQFF TGTGCCAGCAGCAAAGAAGGGGTGACAGGGGAAGAAGGCAATGAGCAGTTCTTC
TRBJ1-4 - TRBV6-5 few CASTLHMGGEKLFF TGTGCCAGCACCCTCCATATGGGAGGCGAAAAACTGTTTTTT
TRBJ1-2 - TRBV27 - CASSSHNYGYTF TGTGCCAGCAGTTCCCACAACTATGGCTACACCTTC
TRBJ2-2 TRBD2 TRBV6-2/TRBV6-3 few CASSYLGLAGVYGGELFF TGTGCCAGCAGTTACCTCGGACTAGCGGGAGTCTATGGCGGGGAGCTGTTTTTT
TRBJ2-1 - TRBV30 - CAWQRSYNEQFF TGTGCCTGGCAGCGGAGCTACAATGAGCAGTTCTTC
TRBJ2-7 TRBD2 TRBV29-1 - CSVERAGGHSYEQYF TGCAGCGTTGAGAGGGCGGGAGGTCACTCCTACGAGCAGTACTTC
TRBJ2-4 - TRBV7-9 - CAEGVAQNIQYF TGTGCCGAGGGGGTAGCTCAAAACATTCAGTACTTC
TRBJ2-3 - TRBV6-5 - CASSYSESYRSTDTQYF TGTGCCAGCAGTTACTCTGAATCGTACAGGAGCACAGATACGCAGTATTTT
TRBJ2-1 - TRBV4-1 - CASSPMTWTTYNEQFF TGCGCCAGCAGCCCGATGACATGGACCACCTACAATGAGCAGTTCTTC
TRBJ2-7 - TRBV10-3 few CAISGTTGFDEQYF TGTGCCATCAGTGGGACGACTGGATTCGACGAGCAGTACTTC
TRBJ2-1 TRBD1 TRBV12-3/TRBV12-4 - CASSSTGTGYNEQFF TGTGCCAGCAGTTCCACCGGGACAGGCTACAATGAGCAGTTCTTC
TRBJ1-1 - TRBV19 few CASSMALGGTEAFF TGTGCTAGTAGTATGGCGTTGGGGGGCACTGAAGCTTTCTTT
TRBJ1-2 - TRBV4-1 few CASFWPPYGYTF TGCGCCAGCTTCTGGCCCCCCTATGGCTACACCTTC
TRBJ2-3 - TRBV7-2 few CASSSPEGQSTDTQYF TGTGCCAGCAGCTCCCCTGAGGGCCAGAGCACAGATACGCAGTATTTT
TRBJ2-7 TRBD2 TRBV27 few CATRLSGSSYEQYF TGTGCCACCAGACTAAGCGGGAGCTCCTACGAGCAGTACTTC
TRBJ2-3 TRBD2 TRBV18 few CASSPLTSGSADTQYF TGTGCCAGCTCACCACTAACTAGCGGGAGTGCAGATACGCAGTATTTT
TRBJ2-7 TRBD1 TRBV5-1 - CASSTGTGIHEQYF TGCGCCAGCAGCACCGGGACAGGGATCCACGAGCAGTACTTC
TRBJ2-1 TRBD2 TRBV6-2/TRBV6-3 few CASSYWEGTNEQFF TGTGCCAGCAGTTACTGGGAGGGAACTAATGAGCAGTTCTTC
TRBJ1-2 - TRBV7-2 - CASTRRGVYGYTF TGTGCCAGCACCAGGAGGGGAGTCTATGGCTACACCTTC
TRBJ1-5 TRBD1 TRBV27 many CASSLGQANQPQHF TGTGCCAGCAGTCTAGGACAGGCCAATCAGCCCCAGCATTTT
TRBJ2-7 TRBD2 TRBV5-1 - CASQIAGSLGEQYF TGCGCCAGCCAAATAGCGGGGAGCCTGGGTGAGCAGTACTTC
TRBJ1-1 - TRBV7-9 - CASSQTGREAFF TGTGCCAGCAGCCAAACAGGGCGTGAAGCTTTCTTT
TRBJ1-4 - TRBV10-3 - CAISERVTSANEKLFF TGTGCCATCAGTGAGAGGGTAACTTCGGCTAATGAAAAACTGTTTTTT
TRBJ2-7 - TRBV5-1 many CASSREGEQYF TGCGCCAGCAGCAGGGAAGGCGAGCAGTACTTC